This TCR beta chain was recorded in a study of blood T cell repertoires in COVID-19. Overall study: Italy, Spain and the United States were the sources of the convalescent and acute COVID-19 samples.

In the original analysis: Estimated nucleated cell counts came from reference gene primer amplification. The data were produced by immunoSEQ multiplex PCR, yet TCRdb's version contains in-frame clones alone and is incomplete. V and J calls and clone size follow that table, whereas D and trimming were derived from the DNA. The sample includes 100,000 to 150,000 clones, about 82% of them seen just once. CDR1 is MNHEY and CDR2 is SVGAGI in the germline V gene. The length of the CDR3 is 13 residues. Deletions cut 5 bases from V and 7 bases from J, with 12 bases between. What was sequenced was peripheral blood. The V call is TRBV6-5, the J call TRBJ1-5, with a weak D call TRBD1 (6 bases). The clonotype was recovered from a human donor in a cohort sampled during active COVID-19. The CDR3, as DNA: TGTGCCAGCAGTCCCACAGGGTACCAGCCCCAGCATTTT. The encoded protein is CASSPTGYQPQHF.